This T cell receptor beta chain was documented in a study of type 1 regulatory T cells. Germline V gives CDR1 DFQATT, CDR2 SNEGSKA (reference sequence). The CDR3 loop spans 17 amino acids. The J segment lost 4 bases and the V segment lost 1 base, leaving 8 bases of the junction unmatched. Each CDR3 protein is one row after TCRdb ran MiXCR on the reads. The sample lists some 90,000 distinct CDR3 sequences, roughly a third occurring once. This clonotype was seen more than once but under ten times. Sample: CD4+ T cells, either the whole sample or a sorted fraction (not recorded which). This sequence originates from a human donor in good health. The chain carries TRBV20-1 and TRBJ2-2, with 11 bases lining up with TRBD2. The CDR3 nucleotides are TGCAGTGCTAGAGTACCGACTAGCGGGGTGGGCACCGGGGAGCTGTTTTTT. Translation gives CSARVPTSGVGTGELFF.